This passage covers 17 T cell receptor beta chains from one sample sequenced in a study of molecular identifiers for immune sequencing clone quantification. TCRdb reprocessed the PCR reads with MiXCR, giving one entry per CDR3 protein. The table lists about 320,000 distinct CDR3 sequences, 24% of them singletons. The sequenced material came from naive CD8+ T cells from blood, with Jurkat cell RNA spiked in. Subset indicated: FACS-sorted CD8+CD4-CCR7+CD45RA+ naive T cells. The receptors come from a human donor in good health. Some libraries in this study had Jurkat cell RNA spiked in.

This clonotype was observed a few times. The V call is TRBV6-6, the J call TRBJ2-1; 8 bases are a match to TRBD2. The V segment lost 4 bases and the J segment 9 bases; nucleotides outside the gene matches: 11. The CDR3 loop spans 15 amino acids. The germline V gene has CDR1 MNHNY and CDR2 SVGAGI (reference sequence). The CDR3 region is CASSSPGTSFFEQFF. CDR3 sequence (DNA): TGTGCCAGCAGTTCCCCCGGGACTAGTTTCTTTGAGCAGTTCTTC.

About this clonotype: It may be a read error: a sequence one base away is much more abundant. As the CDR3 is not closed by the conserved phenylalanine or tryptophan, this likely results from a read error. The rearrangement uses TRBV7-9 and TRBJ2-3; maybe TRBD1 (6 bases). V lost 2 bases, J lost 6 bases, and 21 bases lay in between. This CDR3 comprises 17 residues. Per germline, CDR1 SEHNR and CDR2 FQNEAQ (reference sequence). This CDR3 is CASSLPETGPDDDTQYS. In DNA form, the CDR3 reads TGTGCCAGCAGCTTACCGGAGACAGGCCCCGATGACGATACGCAGTATTCT.

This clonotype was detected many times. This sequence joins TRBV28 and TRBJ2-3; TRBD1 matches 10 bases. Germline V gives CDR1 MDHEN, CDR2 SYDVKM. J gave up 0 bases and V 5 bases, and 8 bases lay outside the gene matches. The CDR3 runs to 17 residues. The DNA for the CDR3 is TGTGCCAGCAGTGGACAGGGGGTGGTCGTAAGCACAGATACGCAGTATTTT. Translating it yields CASSGQGVVVSTDTQYF. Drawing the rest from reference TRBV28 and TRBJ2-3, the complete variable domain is DVKVTQSSRYLVKRTGEKVFLECVQDMDHENMFWYRQDPGLGLRLIYFSYDVKMKEKGDIPEGYSVSREKKERFSLILESASTNQTSMYLCASSGQGVVVSTDTQYFGPGTRLTVL.

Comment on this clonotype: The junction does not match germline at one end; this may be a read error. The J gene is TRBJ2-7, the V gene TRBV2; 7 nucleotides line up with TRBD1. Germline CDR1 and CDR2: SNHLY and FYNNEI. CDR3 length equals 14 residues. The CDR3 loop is CASSYPGTAYGQYF. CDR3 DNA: TGTGCCAGCAGTTACCCCGGGACAGCTTACGGGCAGTACTTC.

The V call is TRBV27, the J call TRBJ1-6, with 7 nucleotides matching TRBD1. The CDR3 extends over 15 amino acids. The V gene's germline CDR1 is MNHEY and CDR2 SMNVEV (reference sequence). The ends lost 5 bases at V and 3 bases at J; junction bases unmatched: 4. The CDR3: CASSNGQDYNSPLHF. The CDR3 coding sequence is TGTGCCAGCAGTAACGGACAGGACTATAATTCACCCCTCCACTTT.

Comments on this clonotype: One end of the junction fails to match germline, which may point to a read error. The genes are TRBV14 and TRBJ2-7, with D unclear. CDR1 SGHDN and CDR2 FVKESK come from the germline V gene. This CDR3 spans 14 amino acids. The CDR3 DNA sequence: TGTGCCGGCGGCCGAGACCCCAGCTTCTGCGAGCGGTACTTC. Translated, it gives CAGGRDPSFCERYF. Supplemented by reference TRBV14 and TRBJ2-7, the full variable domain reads EAGVTQFPSHSVIEKGQTVTLRCDPISGHDNLYWYRRVMGKEIKFLLHFVKESKQDESGMPNNRFLAERTGGTYSTLKVQPAELEDSGVYFCAGGRDPSFCERYFGPGTRLTVT.

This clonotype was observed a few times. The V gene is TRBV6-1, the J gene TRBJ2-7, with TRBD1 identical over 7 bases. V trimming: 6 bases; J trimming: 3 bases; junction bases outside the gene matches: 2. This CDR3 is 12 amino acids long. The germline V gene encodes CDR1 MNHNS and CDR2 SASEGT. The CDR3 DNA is TGTGCCAGCAGGAACAGGGGCTACGAGCAGTACTTC. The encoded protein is CASRNRGYEQYF.

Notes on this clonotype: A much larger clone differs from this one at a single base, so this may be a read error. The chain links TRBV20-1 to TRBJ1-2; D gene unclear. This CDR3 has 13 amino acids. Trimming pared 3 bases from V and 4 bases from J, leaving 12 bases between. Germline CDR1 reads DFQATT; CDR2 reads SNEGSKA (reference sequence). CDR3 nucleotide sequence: TGCAGTGCTAGCTCCGAGGCTGGCTATGGCTACACCTTC. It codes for CSASSEAGYGYTF.

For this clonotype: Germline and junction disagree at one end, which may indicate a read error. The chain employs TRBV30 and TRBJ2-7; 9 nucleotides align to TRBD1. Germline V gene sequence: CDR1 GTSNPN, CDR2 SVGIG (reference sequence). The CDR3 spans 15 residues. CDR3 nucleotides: TGTGCCTGGAGTCTACCCCCCGGGACAGGGCGAGAGCCGTACTTC. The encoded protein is CAWSLPPGTGREPYF. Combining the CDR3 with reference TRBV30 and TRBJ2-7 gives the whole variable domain SQTIHQWPATLVQPVGSPLSLECTVEGTSNPNLYWYRQAAGRGLQLLFYSVGIGQISSEVPQNLSASRPQDRQFILSSKKLLLSDSGFYLCAWSLPPGTGREPYFGPGTRLTVT.

CDR3 protein: CASSPKGSGTEAFF. CDR3 DNA: TGTGCCAGCAGTCCCAAGGGCTCGGGAACTGAAGCTTTCTTT. V and J are TRBV5-6 and TRBJ1-1; D not resolved. The CDR3 loop spans 14 amino acids. Trimming pared 5 bases from V and 5 bases from J, leaving 16 bases between. Germline V lookup: CDR1 SGHDT, CDR2 YYEEEE.

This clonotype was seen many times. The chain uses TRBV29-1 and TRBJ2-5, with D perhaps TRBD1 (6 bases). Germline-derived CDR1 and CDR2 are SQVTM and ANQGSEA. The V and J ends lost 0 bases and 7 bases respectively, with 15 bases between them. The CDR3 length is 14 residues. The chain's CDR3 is CSVEDPTGTVTQYF. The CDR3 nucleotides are TGCAGCGTTGAAGATCCCACAGGGACGGTGACCCAGTACTTC. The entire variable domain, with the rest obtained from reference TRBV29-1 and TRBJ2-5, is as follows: SAVISQKPSRDICQRGTSLTIQCQVDSQVTMMFWYRQQPGQSLTLIATANQGSEATYESGFVIDKFPISRPNLTFSTLTVSNMSPEDSSIYLCSVEDPTGTVTQYFGPGTRLLVL.

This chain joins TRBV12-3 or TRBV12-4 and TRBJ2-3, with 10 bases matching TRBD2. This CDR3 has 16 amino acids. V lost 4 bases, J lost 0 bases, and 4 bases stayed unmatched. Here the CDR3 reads CASSSPGLASTDTQYF. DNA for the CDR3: TGTGCCAGCAGTTCACCGGGACTAGCGAGCACAGATACGCAGTATTTT.

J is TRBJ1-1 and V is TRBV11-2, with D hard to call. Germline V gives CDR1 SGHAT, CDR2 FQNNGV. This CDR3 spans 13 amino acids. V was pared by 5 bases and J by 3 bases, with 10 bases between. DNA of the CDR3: TGTGCCAGCAGCGCGCTCAGTGACACTGAAGCTTTCTTT. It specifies CASSALSDTEAFF.

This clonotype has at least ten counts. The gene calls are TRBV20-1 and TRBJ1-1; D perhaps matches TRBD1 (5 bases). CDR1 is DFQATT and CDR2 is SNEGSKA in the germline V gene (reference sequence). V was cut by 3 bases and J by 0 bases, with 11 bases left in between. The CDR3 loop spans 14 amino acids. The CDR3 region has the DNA TGCAGTGCTAGCACGACAGCCATGAACACTGAAGCTTTCTTT. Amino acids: CSASTTAMNTEAFF.

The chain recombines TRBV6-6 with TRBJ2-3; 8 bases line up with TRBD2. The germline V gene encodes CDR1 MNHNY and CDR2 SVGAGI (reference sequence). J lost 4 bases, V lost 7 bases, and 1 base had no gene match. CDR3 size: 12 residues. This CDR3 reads CASTGGADTQYF. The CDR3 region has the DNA TGTGCCAGCACGGGGGGGGCAGATACGCAGTATTTT.

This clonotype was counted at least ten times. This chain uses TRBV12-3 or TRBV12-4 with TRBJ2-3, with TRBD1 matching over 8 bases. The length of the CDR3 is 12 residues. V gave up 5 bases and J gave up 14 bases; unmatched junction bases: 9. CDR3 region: CASSPQGAVGYF. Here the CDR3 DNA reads TGTGCCAGCAGTCCCCAGGGGGCTGTTGGGTATTTT.

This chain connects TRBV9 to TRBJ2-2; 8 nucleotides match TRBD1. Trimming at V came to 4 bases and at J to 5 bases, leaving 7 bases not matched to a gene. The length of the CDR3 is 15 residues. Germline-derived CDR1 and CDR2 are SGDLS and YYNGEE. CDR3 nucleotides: TGTGCCAGCAGCCCGACAGGGGCGCTTACCGGGGAGCTGTTTTTT. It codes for CASSPTGALTGELFF.